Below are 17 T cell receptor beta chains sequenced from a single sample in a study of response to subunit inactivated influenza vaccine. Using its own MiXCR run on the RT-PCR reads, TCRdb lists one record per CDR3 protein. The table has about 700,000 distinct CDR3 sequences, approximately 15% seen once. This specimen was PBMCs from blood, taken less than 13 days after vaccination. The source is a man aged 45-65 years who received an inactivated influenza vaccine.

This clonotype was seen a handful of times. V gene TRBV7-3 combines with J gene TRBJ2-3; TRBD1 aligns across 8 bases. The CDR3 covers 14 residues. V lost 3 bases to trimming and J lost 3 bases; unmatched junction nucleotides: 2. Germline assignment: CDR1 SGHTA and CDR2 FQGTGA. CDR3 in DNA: TGTGCCAGCAGCTTCGACAGGGGAACAGATACGCAGTATTTT. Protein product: CASSFDRGTDTQYF.

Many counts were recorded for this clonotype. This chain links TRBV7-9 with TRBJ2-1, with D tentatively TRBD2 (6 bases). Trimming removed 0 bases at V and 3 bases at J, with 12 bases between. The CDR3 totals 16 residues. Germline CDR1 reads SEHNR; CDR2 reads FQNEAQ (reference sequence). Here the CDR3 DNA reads TGTGCCAGCAGCTTAGCTTTAACTAGCAGCTACAATGAGCAGTTCTTC. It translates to CASSLALTSSYNEQFF. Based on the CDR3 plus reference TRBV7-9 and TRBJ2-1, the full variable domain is DTGVSQNPRHKITKRGQNVTFRCDPISEHNRLYWYRQTLGQGPEFLTYFQNEAQLEKSRLLSDRFSAERPKGSFSTLEIQRTEQGDSAMYLCASSLALTSSYNEQFFGPGTRLTVL.

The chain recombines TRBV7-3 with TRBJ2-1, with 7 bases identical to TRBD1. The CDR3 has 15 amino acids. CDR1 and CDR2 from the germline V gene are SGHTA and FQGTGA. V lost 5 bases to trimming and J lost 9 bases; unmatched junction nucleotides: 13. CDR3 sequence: CASSPNPGGKGEQFF. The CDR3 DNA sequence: TGTGCCAGCAGCCCCAACCCAGGGGGTAAAGGTGAGCAGTTCTTC.

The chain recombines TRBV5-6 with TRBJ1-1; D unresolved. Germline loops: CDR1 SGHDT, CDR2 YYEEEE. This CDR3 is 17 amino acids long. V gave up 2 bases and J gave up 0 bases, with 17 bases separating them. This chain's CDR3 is CASSLDGLGGLNTEAFF. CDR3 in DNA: TGTGCCAGCAGCTTAGATGGGCTGGGAGGGCTGAACACTGAAGCTTTCTTT.

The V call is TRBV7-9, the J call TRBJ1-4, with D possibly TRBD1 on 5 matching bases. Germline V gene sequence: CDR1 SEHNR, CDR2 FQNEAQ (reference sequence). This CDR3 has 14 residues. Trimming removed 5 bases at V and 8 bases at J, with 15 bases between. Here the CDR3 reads CASSTRQGGEKLFF. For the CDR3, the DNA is TGTGCCAGCAGCACGCGTCAGGGCGGCGAAAAACTGTTTTTT.

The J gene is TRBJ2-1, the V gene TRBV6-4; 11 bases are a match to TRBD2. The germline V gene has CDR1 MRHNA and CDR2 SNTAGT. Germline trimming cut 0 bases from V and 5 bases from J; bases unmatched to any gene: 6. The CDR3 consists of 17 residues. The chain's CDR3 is CASSDSLAGGKNNEQFF. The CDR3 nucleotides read TGTGCCAGCAGTGACTCTCTAGCGGGGGGAAAAAACAATGAGCAGTTCTTC.

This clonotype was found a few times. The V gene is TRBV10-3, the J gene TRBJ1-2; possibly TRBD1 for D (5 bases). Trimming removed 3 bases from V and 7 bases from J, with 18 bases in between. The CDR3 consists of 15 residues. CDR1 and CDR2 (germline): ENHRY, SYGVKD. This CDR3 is CAISDLTGPSVGYTF. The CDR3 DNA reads TGTGCCATCAGTGACCTTACGGGACCGTCGGTTGGCTACACCTTC.

This CDR3 reads CASSLNFDPANEQFF. The CDR3 bases are TGTGCCAGCAGCTTGAATTTCGACCCCGCCAATGAGCAGTTCTTC. The chain links TRBV7-2 to TRBJ2-1; D ambiguous. The CDR3 is 15 residues long. CDR1 and CDR2 (germline): SGHTA, FQGNSA. V was cut by 3 bases and J by 6 bases, with 15 bases left in between.

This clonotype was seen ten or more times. The CDR3 DNA follows: TGTGCCAGCAGTGACAGGGTAGGGAATCAGCCCCAGCATTTT. It yields the protein CASSDRVGNQPQHF. The chain is built from TRBV6-1 and TRBJ1-5; possibly TRBD1 for D (5 bases). Germline CDR1 MNHNS, CDR2 SASEGT. V lost 3 bases, J lost 4 bases, and 10 bases lay in between. There are 14 residues in the CDR3.

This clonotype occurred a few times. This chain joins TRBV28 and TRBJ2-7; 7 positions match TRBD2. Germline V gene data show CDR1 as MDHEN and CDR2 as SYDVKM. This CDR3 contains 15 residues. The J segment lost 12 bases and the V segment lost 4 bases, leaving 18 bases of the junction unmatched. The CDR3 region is CASSSEGEGLRFRYF. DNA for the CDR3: TGTGCCAGCAGTTCCGAAGGGGAGGGGTTAAGGTTTCGGTACTTC.

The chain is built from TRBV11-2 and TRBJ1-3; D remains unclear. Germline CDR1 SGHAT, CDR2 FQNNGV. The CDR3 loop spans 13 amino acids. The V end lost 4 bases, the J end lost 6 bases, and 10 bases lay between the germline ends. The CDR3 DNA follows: TGTGCCAGCAGCTCCGTTACCGCAAACACCATATATTTT. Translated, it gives CASSSVTANTIYF.

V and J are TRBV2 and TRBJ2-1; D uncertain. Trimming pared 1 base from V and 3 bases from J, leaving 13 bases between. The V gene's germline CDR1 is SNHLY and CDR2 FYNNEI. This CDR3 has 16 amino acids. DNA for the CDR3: TGTGCCAGCAGTGAAGAAACTGCTACATTCTACAATGAGCAGTTCTTC. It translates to CASSEETATFYNEQFF.

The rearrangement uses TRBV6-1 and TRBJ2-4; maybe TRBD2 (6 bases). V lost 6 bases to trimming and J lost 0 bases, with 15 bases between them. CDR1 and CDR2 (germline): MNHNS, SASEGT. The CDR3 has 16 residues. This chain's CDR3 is CASSPLGGLAKNIQYF. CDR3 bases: TGTGCCAGCAGCCCCCTGGGAGGACTAGCCAAAAACATTCAGTACTTC.

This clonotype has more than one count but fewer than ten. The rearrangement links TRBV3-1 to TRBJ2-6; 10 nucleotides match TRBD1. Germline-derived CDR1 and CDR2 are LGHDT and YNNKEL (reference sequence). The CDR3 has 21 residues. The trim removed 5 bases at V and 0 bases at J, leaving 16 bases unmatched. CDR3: CASSYTPGTGALDSGANVLTF. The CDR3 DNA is TGTGCCAGCAGCTATACCCCCGGGACAGGGGCCCTAGACTCTGGGGCCAACGTCCTGACTTTC. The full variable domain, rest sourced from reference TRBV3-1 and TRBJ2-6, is DTAVSQTPKYLVTQMGNDKSIKCEQNLGHDTMYWYKQDSKKFLKIMFSYNNKELIINETVPNRFSPKSPDKAHLNLHINSLELGDSAVYFCASSYTPGTGALDSGANVLTFGAGSRLTVL.

CDR3 protein: CSAQRTGLRGGNQPQHF. In nucleotides, the CDR3 is TGCAGTGCTCAAAGAACCGGGCTCCGAGGGGGCAATCAGCCCCAGCATTTT. The rearrangement joins TRBV20-1 to TRBJ1-5, with D possibly being TRBD1 (5 bases). The germline V and J ends were trimmed by 5 bases and 2 bases, with 22 bases remaining between them. The CDR3 runs 17 residues. Germline-derived CDR1 and CDR2 are DFQATT and SNEGSKA (reference sequence).

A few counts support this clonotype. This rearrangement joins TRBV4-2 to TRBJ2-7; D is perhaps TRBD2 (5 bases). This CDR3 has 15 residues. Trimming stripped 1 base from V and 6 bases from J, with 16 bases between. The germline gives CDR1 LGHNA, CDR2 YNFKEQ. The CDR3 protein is CASSQGYGRSGEQYF. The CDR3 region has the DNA TGTGCCAGCAGCCAAGGATACGGAAGGAGCGGCGAGCAGTACTTC.

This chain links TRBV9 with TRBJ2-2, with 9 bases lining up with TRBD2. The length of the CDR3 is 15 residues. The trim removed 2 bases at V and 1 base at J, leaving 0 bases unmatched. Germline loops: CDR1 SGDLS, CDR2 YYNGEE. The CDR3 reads CASSVSGRNTGELFF. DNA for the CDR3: TGTGCCAGCAGCGTTAGCGGGAGGAACACCGGGGAGCTGTTTTTT.